Listed below are T cell receptor beta chains from one sample, sequenced in a study of shared clonotypes between healthy human individuals. The assay was immunoSEQ multiplex PCR, and TCRdb's table has in-frame clones only and misses some. The table includes about 1 million clones, under 80% detected once. The material sequenced was memory CD4+ T cells sorted from blood. Source of these receptors: a man in his late teens or twenties in good health. Both conserved end residues are part of each CDR3. A D gene is named only where the DNA matches it firmly. Expanded clones get a size class; other rows say once, few or many, or leave the size out.

j_call d_call clone_size v_call cdr3_aa
TRBJ2-1 NA few TRBV25-1 CASSEPGPNSVGEQFF
TRBJ2-7 NA NA TRBV5-1 CASSLTGEGYYEQYF
TRBJ1-5 TRBD1 NA TRBV19 CASRGQGTNQPQHF
TRBJ2-4 TRBD2 NA TRBV27 CASSLLGLASNIQYF
TRBJ1-4 NA NA TRBV7-9 CASSVTGKDEKLFF
TRBJ2-3 NA NA TRBV5-1 CASGEGGATDTQYF
TRBJ1-1 TRBD1 NA TRBV5-1 CASSPPTGALNTEAFF
TRBJ1-1 NA NA TRBV28 CASSLVGLLNTEAFF
TRBJ2-7 TRBD1 NA TRBV7-2 CASSVRGRRLGQYF
TRBJ1-1 NA NA TRBV29-1 CSVEAGSAFF
TRBJ2-1 NA NA TRBV5-1 CASSLGRGFNEQFF
TRBJ1-1 TRBD1 NA TRBV28 CASSRNDRGHTEAFF
TRBJ2-5 NA NA TRBV2 CASSGSAGTQYF
TRBJ2-3 NA NA TRBV18 CASSPPLDTQYF